The source of this T cell receptor (beta chain) is a study of blood T cell repertoires in COVID-19. Background on the study: Material from acute and convalescent COVID-19 was sourced from the United States, Italy and Spain. Sources were T cells, B-cell-depleted T cells, or PBMCs; the material itself was cDNA or gDNA.

The CDR3 runs to 14 residues. V was trimmed by 0 bases and J by 1 base, leaving 5 bases between them. Per the germline V gene, CDR1 is SGHRS and CDR2 is YFSETQ. Original processing notes: Nucleated cell counts were estimated from reference gene primer amplification. Clones were sequenced by immunoSEQ multiplex PCR, and TCRdb holds only the in-frame ones, with some missing. V and J calls and clone size are given by that table; D and trimming were obtained from the DNA. The data hold more than 95,000 clones, with around 85% observed a single time. The TCR comes from a man in his 70s who had recovered from COVID-19. Source material: peripheral blood. This chain joins TRBV5-1 and TRBJ2-1; no clear D gene. The CDR3 nucleotides are TGCGCCAGCAGCTTGGAGAGTTCCTACAATGAGCAGTTCTTC. This encodes CASSLESSYNEQFF.